Following are 20 T cell receptor beta chains from one sample sequenced in a study of CD8 T cells in Susac syndrome. With random hexamers, roughly 0.45 to 1 ug RNA was reverse transcribed. TCRdb recomputed calls from the immunoSEQ multiplex PCR reads with MiXCR, one row per CDR3 protein. The data hold fewer than 250,000 distinct CDR3 sequences, with approximately 90% observed a single time. Sequenced material: CD8+ T cells from PBMCs. The receptors derive from a human donor with multiple sclerosis.

The V call is TRBV7-9, the J call TRBJ1-1; 11 positions match TRBD1. The V gene's germline CDR1 is SEHNR and CDR2 FQNEAQ (reference sequence). This CDR3 comprises 17 residues. The V gene end was trimmed by 4 bases and the J gene end by 6 bases; junction bases not matched to a gene: 13. Written as DNA, the CDR3 is TGTGCCAGCAGCTCCCCCGCGCCCGGGACAGGGGGTTCTGAAGCTTTCTTT. It translates to CASSSPAPGTGGSEAFF.

V gene TRBV5-1 combines with J gene TRBJ1-3; 10 bases agree with TRBD1. Germline values: CDR1 SGHRS, CDR2 YFSETQ. The ends lost 4 bases at V and 2 bases at J; junction bases unmatched: 6. CDR3 size: 16 residues. CDR3 amino acids: CASSPKTGGTGNTIYF. CDR3 in DNA: TGCGCCAGCAGCCCAAAGACAGGGGGCACTGGAAACACCATATATTTT.

The chain has TRBV19 and TRBJ2-7; 8 nucleotides align to TRBD1. V trimming: 3 bases; J trimming: 1 base; junction bases outside the gene matches: 5. The CDR3 spans 15 residues. Germline CDR1 reads LNHDA; CDR2 reads SQIVND (reference sequence). Written as DNA, the CDR3 is TGTGCCAGTAGTATGGGCCAGGGGGCATCCTACGAGCAGTACTTC. It encodes CASSMGQGASYEQYF.

CDR3 DNA: TGTGCCAGTAGCCAGGAGGTTTCTATGTACTTCACCTATGGCTACACCTTC. Protein: CASSQEVSMYFTYGYTF. The chain is built from TRBV19 and TRBJ1-2; D remains ambiguous. Trimming removed 6 bases from V and 4 bases from J, with 24 bases in between. This CDR3 comprises 17 residues. Per germline, CDR1 LNHDA and CDR2 SQIVND (reference sequence).

The CDR3: CASSGALWAFF. The CDR3 bases are TGTGCCAGCAGCGGGGCGTTGTGGGCTTTCTTT. This rearrangement joins TRBV7-9 to TRBJ1-1; D might be TRBD1 (5 bases). The V gene's germline CDR1 is SEHNR and CDR2 FQNEAQ (reference sequence). Trimming stripped 5 bases from V and 11 bases from J, with 12 bases between. This CDR3 has 11 residues.

The V and J genes are TRBV9 and TRBJ2-1; TRBD2 matches at 10 bases. Germline V lookup: CDR1 SGDLS, CDR2 YYNGEE. V lost 2 bases, J lost 5 bases, and 1 base stayed unmatched. The CDR3 contains 14 residues. CDR3 DNA sequence: TGTGCCAGCAGCGTCGGGACTAGCGACAATGAGCAGTTCTTC. It specifies CASSVGTSDNEQFF.

This chain connects TRBV7-9 to TRBJ2-2; TRBD2 matches at 12 bases. V was pared by 5 bases and J by 4 bases, with 2 bases of the junction left unmatched. Germline V gene sequence: CDR1 SEHNR, CDR2 FQNEAQ (reference sequence). This CDR3 comprises 15 residues. This chain's CDR3 is CASSPTSGGTGELFF. Written as DNA, the CDR3 is TGTGCCAGCAGCCCGACTAGCGGGGGCACCGGGGAGCTGTTTTTT.

This clonotype was seen just once. The gene calls are TRBV7-9 and TRBJ1-1, with no clear D. This CDR3 comprises 11 residues. CDR1 and CDR2 (germline): SEHNR, FQNEAQ (reference sequence). V lost 1 base, J lost 6 bases, and 3 bases lay in between. DNA of the CDR3: TGTGCCAGCAGCTTAGAGCCTGAAGCTTTCTTT. Protein: CASSLEPEAFF.

The chain employs TRBV5-6 and TRBJ1-5; 9 nucleotides match TRBD1. With V trimmed by 4 bases and J by 6 bases, 11 bases remained unmatched. The CDR3 loop spans 16 amino acids. Germline V gene sequence: CDR1 SGHDT, CDR2 YYEEEE. The CDR3 protein is CASSPSTGQGSQPQHF. In nucleotides, the CDR3 is TGTGCCAGCAGCCCCTCAACGGGACAGGGCAGTCAGCCCCAGCATTTT.

The J gene is TRBJ2-1, the V gene TRBV16; D remains unclear. The CDR3 is made up of 14 amino acids. The germline V gene encodes CDR1 KGHSY and CDR2 FQNENV. With 4 bases removed from V and 6 bases from J, the gap between germline ends came to 13 bases. CDR3 amino acids: CASSPNPSANEQFF. CDR3 DNA: TGTGCCAGCAGCCCAAACCCCAGCGCCAATGAGCAGTTCTTC.

The gene calls are TRBV7-3 and TRBJ2-3; 10 bases are a match to TRBD2. The germline V gene encodes CDR1 SGHTA and CDR2 FQGTGA. Unmatched junction bases numbered 9, after V lost 2 bases and J lost 4 bases. CDR3 length: 17 residues. The CDR3 nucleotides read TGTGCCAGCAGCTTAGAGTCGTTAGCGGGAGGCTCAGATACGCAGTATTTT. Residues: CASSLESLAGGSDTQYF.

The chain couples TRBV19 to TRBJ2-2; no clear D. Germline V CDR1 and CDR2: LNHDA, SQIVND (reference sequence). This CDR3 comprises 13 residues. The V and J ends lost 2 bases and 6 bases respectively, with 7 bases between them. Written as DNA, the CDR3 is TGTGCCAGTAGTATAAGGCATCCCGGGGAGCTGTTTTTT. Its translation: CASSIRHPGELFF.

This sequence joins TRBV24-1 and TRBJ2-1; D is possibly TRBD1 or TRBD2 (5 bases each). This CDR3 is built from 12 residues. Looked up from germline, CDR1 is KGHDR and CDR2 is SFDVKD. V gave up 6 bases and J gave up 10 bases, with 12 bases separating them. CDR3 amino acids: CATSQSWGEQFF. Here the CDR3 DNA reads TGTGCCACCAGTCAGTCTTGGGGGGAGCAGTTCTTC.

The chain couples TRBV12-3 or TRBV12-4 to TRBJ2-7; maybe TRBD2 (7 bases). CDR3 length: 16 residues. V was clipped by 0 bases and J by 4 bases, with 16 bases between them. The CDR3 loop is CASSLAPRGAVYEQYF. CDR3 DNA: TGTGCCAGCAGTTTAGCCCCCCGGGGGGCGGTATACGAGCAGTACTTC.

The chain combines TRBV6-5 with TRBJ1-5, with 8 nucleotides matching TRBD1. The CDR3 runs to 15 residues. V lost 0 bases to trimming and J lost 5 bases; unmatched junction nucleotides: 3. From germline, CDR1 is MNHEY and CDR2 SVGAGI. Written as DNA, the CDR3 is TGTGCCAGCAGTTACTCGTCAGGGGGCCATCAGCCCCAGCATTTT. Translating gives CASSYSSGGHQPQHF.

The chain uses TRBV28 and TRBJ1-2; D possibly corresponds to TRBD1 (5 bases). V was cut by 0 bases and J by 6 bases, with 14 bases left in between. Germline CDR1 MDHEN, CDR2 SYDVKM. This CDR3 is built from 15 residues. CDR3 nucleotide sequence: TGTGCCAGCAGTTTATGGCAGGGATTACCCAATGGCTACACCTTC. Translated, it gives CASSLWQGLPNGYTF.

The genes are TRBV7-9 and TRBJ1-3; unclear D gene. Between the trimmed V and J ends, which lost 5 bases and 5 bases, there was a span of 19 bases. Germline V gives CDR1 SEHNR, CDR2 FQNEAQ (reference sequence). This CDR3 region has 16 residues. CDR3 in amino acids: CASSPTQHIDRNTIYF. The CDR3 DNA reads TGTGCCAGCAGCCCCACACAGCACATCGACAGAAACACCATATATTTT.

The V call is TRBV11-2, the J call TRBJ2-5; tentative D call: TRBD2 (6 bases). The CDR3 is made up of 15 amino acids. V lost 0 bases and J lost 5, with 13 bases in between. Germline values: CDR1 SGHAT, CDR2 FQNNGV. The CDR3 DNA is TGTGCCAGCAGCTTAGATTTCGGGGGAGCTGAGACCCAGTACTTC. Its translation is CASSLDFGGAETQYF.

This clonotype was seen a single time. The chain employs TRBV4-3 and TRBJ2-1, with 9 bases matching TRBD2. The CDR3 sequence is 16 residues long. J was trimmed by 7 bases and V by 0 bases; bases with no gene match: 7. Germline V CDR1 and CDR2: LGHNA, YSLEER. Written as DNA, the CDR3 is TGCGCCAGCAGCCAAGATCGTGGCGGGAGGGCAAATGAGCAGTTCTTC. It translates to CASSQDRGGRANEQFF.

J is TRBJ2-2 and V is TRBV6-8; D is ambiguous. Trimming shortened V by 0 bases and J by 5 bases, and 10 bases separated the two germline ends. Germline loops: CDR1 MNHGY, CDR2 SAAAGT. The CDR3 has 15 amino acids. The CDR3 sequence is CASSYSKRQTGELFF. In nucleotides, the CDR3 is TGTGCCAGCAGTTACTCGAAGAGGCAAACCGGGGAGCTGTTTTTT.